These 16 T cell receptor beta chains share one sample of origin, sequenced in a study of blood T cell repertoires in COVID-19. Sequenced by immunoSEQ multiplex PCR; TCRdb stores in-frame clones only, minus some. Of more than 300,000 clones in the sample, roughly 89% are singletons; the top ten hold less than 9.5%. The sequencing input was PBMCs or T cells enriched from blood (not recorded which). The receptors shown here come from a woman aged 25-40 years who had recovered from COVID-19.

V usage is TRBV4-1 and J usage is TRBJ1-3; no definite D call. The germline CDR1 and CDR2 sequences are MGHRA and YSYEKL. The CDR3 length is 12 residues. Trimming took 0 bases from V and 8 from J, leaving 5 bases between them. This CDR3 is CASSQDVDTIYF. The CDR3 DNA sequence: TGCGCCAGCAGCCAAGATGTAGACACCATATATTTT.

CDR3 amino acids: CASSLRGQETQYF. The CDR3 coding sequence is TGTGCCAGCAGTTTACGAGGGCAAGAGACCCAGTACTTC. The rearrangement uses TRBV12-3 or TRBV12-4 and TRBJ2-5, with TRBD2 as a possible D gene (5 bases). CDR3 length: 13 residues. Trimming took off 2 bases at V and 2 bases at J, with 6 bases between the two ends.

The J gene is TRBJ1-1, the V gene TRBV7-9; TRBD1 agrees at 9 bases. Germline V lookup: CDR1 SEHNR, CDR2 FQNEAQ (reference sequence). This CDR3 comprises 15 residues. Trimming cost V 5 bases and J 2 bases; bases outside gene matches: 6. This CDR3 is CASSTHRGRNTEAFF. In DNA form, the CDR3 reads TGTGCCAGCAGCACCCACAGGGGGCGCAACACTGAAGCTTTCTTT.

J is TRBJ2-7 and V is TRBV28; TRBD2 agrees at 10 bases. In germline, CDR1 is MDHEN, CDR2 SYDVKM. CDR3 length equals 17 residues. Germline trimming cut 4 bases from V and 2 bases from J; bases unmatched to any gene: 11. The CDR3 here is CASSSLRTSGNAYEQYF. For the CDR3, the DNA is TGTGCCAGCAGTTCCTTACGTACTAGCGGGAATGCCTACGAGCAGTACTTC. Full variable domain (missing parts from reference TRBV28 and TRBJ2-7): DVKVTQSSRYLVKRTGEKVFLECVQDMDHENMFWYRQDPGLGLRLIYFSYDVKMKEKGDIPEGYSVSREKKERFSLILESASTNQTSMYLCASSSLRTSGNAYEQYFGPGTRLTVT.

V is TRBV6-5 and J is TRBJ2-7, with TRBD1 identical over 7 bases. Germline V gene lookup returns CDR1 MNHEY and CDR2 SVGAGI. V lost 0 bases, J lost 2 bases, and 7 bases stayed unmatched. This CDR3 spans 16 amino acids. The CDR3 bases are TGTGCCAGCAGTTACTCCGTAGGGACAGCTACCTACGAGCAGTACTTC. As protein: CASSYSVGTATYEQYF.

The chain uses TRBV6-5 and TRBJ1-1; TRBD1 matches at 8 bases. V lost 6 bases and J lost 4; bases outside the gene matches: 10. The V gene's germline CDR1 is MNHEY and CDR2 SVGAGI. The CDR3 is 15 amino acids. This chain's CDR3 is CASRAGQGRGTEAFF. The CDR3 DNA is TGTGCCAGCAGGGCCGGACAGGGAAGAGGCACTGAAGCTTTCTTT.

The chain is built from TRBV19 and TRBJ2-5, with 12 bases aligning to TRBD2. Per germline, CDR1 LNHDA and CDR2 SQIVND (reference sequence). The V segment lost 5 bases and the J segment 5 bases; nucleotides outside the gene matches: 3. The CDR3 length is 14 residues. The CDR3 sequence: CASSDTSGRETQYF. The CDR3 DNA sequence: TGTGCCAGTAGTGACACTAGCGGGAGGGAGACCCAGTACTTC. Supplemented by reference TRBV19 and TRBJ2-5, the full variable domain reads DGGITQSPKYLFRKEGQNVTLSCEQNLNHDAMYWYRQDPGQGLRLIYYSQIVNDFQKGDIAEGYSVSREKKESFPLTVTSAQKNPTAFYLCASSDTSGRETQYFGPGTRLLVL.

This sequence joins TRBV5-3 and TRBJ1-1, with D perhaps TRBD1 (5 bases). TRBV5-3 is an ORF, with its function uncertain. The ends were cut back, 3 bases at V and 5 bases at J, with 11 bases in the middle. This CDR3 spans 13 amino acids. The CDR3 coding sequence is TGTGCCAGAAGCTACGTCGGGGGGACTGAAGCTTTCTTT. Its protein product is CARSYVGGTEAFF.

V gene TRBV5-1 combines with J gene TRBJ2-1; 8 nucleotides match TRBD2. Germline-derived CDR1 and CDR2 are SGHRS and YFSETQ. Trimming at V came to 0 bases and at J to 3 bases, leaving 8 bases not matched to a gene. CDR3 length equals 17 residues. Here the CDR3 reads CASSLGLGTSVYNEQFF. The CDR3 nucleotides are TGCGCCAGCAGCTTGGGCCTCGGGACTAGTGTCTACAATGAGCAGTTCTTC.

This rearrangement joins TRBV2 to TRBJ2-2; perhaps TRBD1 as D (6 bases). This CDR3 comprises 14 residues. From germline, CDR1 is SNHLY and CDR2 FYNNEI. The CDR3 sequence: CARSERGLGGELFF. For the CDR3, the DNA is TGTGCGAGATCTGAAAGGGGGTTAGGCGGGGAGCTGTTTTTT.

The chain uses TRBV2 and TRBJ2-2; 9 nucleotides align to TRBD1. Trimming took 10 bases from V and 2 from J; bases not matched to a gene: 11. Germline-derived CDR1 and CDR2 are SNHLY and FYNNEI. The CDR3 runs 16 residues. The CDR3 protein is CAISLRGQGNTGELFF. The DNA for the CDR3 is TGTGCCATCTCCCTTCGGGGACAGGGTAACACCGGGGAGCTGTTTTTT.

This sequence joins TRBV21-1 and TRBJ2-7; TRBD2, the table's D call, was not compared with the DNA. TRBV21-1 represents a pseudogene. The CDR3 totals 17 residues. The CDR3 is CASPEGLAGGYDYEQYF. CDR3 DNA: TGTGCCAGCCCCGAGGGACTAGCGGGGGGCTACGACTACGAGCAGTACTTC.

The gene calls are TRBV10-3 and TRBJ1-1, with D possibly matching TRBD1 (6 bases). The CDR3 is 14 residues long. The V gene lost 7 bases and the J gene lost 0 bases, with 12 bases spanning the gap. In germline, CDR1 is ENHRY, CDR2 SYGVKD. The CDR3 protein is CAITGAGVNTEAFF. The CDR3 DNA sequence: TGTGCCATCACAGGGGCAGGGGTGAACACTGAAGCTTTCTTT.

This clone was found once. The chain recombines TRBV18 with TRBJ1-5, with D perhaps TRBD1 (6 bases). The CDR3 totals 16 residues. Germline V gene lookup returns CDR1 KGHSH and CDR2 LQKENI. V lost 5 bases, J lost 0 bases, and 14 bases lay in between. CDR3 sequence reads: CASSEDSPYSNQPQHF. The CDR3 region has the DNA TGTGCCAGCTCAGAGGACAGTCCTTATAGCAATCAGCCCCAGCATTTT.

The chain joins TRBV7-2 to TRBJ1-4, with 9 positions matching TRBD1. Unmatched junction bases numbered 3, after V lost 6 bases and J lost 4 bases. Germline values: CDR1 SGHTA, CDR2 FQGNSA. This CDR3 comprises 14 residues. In DNA form, the CDR3 reads TGTGCCAGCAGATTGGGACAGGGTAATGAAAAACTGTTTTTT. Its protein product is CASRLGQGNEKLFF.

The rearrangement uses TRBV7-9 and TRBJ2-1; 7 bases are a match to TRBD2. The CDR3 loop spans 15 amino acids. The V and J ends lost 6 bases and 5 bases, in that order; junction bases with no gene match: 10. The germline CDR1 and CDR2 sequences are SEHNR and FQNEAQ (reference sequence). CDR3 nucleotides: TGTGCCAGCAGGTACGCGGGAGTAAGACACAATGAGCAGTTCTTC. Amino acids: CASRYAGVRHNEQFF.